This T cell receptor (beta chain) came from a study of blood T cell repertoires in COVID-19. About the study: Specimens from acute and convalescent COVID-19 originated in the United States, Italy and Spain.

Authors' methods: Amplified reference gene primers provided the basis for estimating nucleated cell counts. Only in-frame clones appear in the TCRdb table, and some are missing; sequencing was by immunoSEQ multiplex PCR. The V and J calls and clone size are taken from that table; D and trimming were inferred from the DNA. Seen here are approximately 210,000 clones, 84% observed once, and the top ten hold approximately 8.1%. Between the trimmed V and J ends, which lost 4 bases and 3 bases, there was a span of 12 bases. The CDR3 has 14 amino acids. Germline V gives CDR1 LNHDA, CDR2 SQIVND (reference sequence).

Material: peripheral blood. This TCR derives from a woman aged 45-60 years with active or convalescent COVID-19. The chain joins TRBV19 to TRBJ1-1; the D gene is possibly TRBD1 (5 bases). CDR3 region: CASSTAGPDTEAFF. CDR3 DNA: TGTGCCAGTAGTACGGCAGGGCCGGACACTGAAGCTTTCTTT.